A single T cell receptor (beta chain) is shown here with its context. The target antigen is unknown. Donors counted as nominally healthy when sampled, yet unrecorded immune exposures were likely. The data belong to a study of cytomegalovirus exposure and HLA in healthy donors. Overall study: Sequencing of about 200 million T cells in an earlier analysis found roughly 120 million unique TCR beta sequences. HLA-typed donors were the source of tens of millions of unique TCRs held in an early data release.

Germline loops: CDR1 KGHSH, CDR2 LQKENI. Trimming took 3 bases from V and 7 from J; bases not matched to a gene: 10. There are 15 residues in the CDR3. Researchers ran the PCR with 60 Vbeta and 13 Jbeta primers. Using immunoSEQ multiplex PCR, the repertoire was profiled, and TCRdb retains in-frame clones only, with some absent. Among around 57,000 clones, approximately 88% were seen once, and the ten largest hold approximately 1.5%. Study observations and caveats: Using the classifier, cytomegalovirus status was reportedly diagnosed with high specificity and sensitivity.

The sample taken for sequencing was PBMCs. J is TRBJ2-7 and V is TRBV18, with TRBD1 identical over 9 bases. This receptor was taken from a young man in good health and CMV-seropositive. This chain's CDR3 is CASSPGTGRGLEQYF. CDR3 sequence (DNA): TGTGCCAGCTCACCTGGGACAGGGCGAGGGCTTGAGCAGTACTTC.